This TCR beta chain emerged from a study of blood T cell repertoires in COVID-19. The CDR3 consists of 13 residues. From germline, CDR1 is LNHDA and CDR2 SQIVND (reference sequence). V lost 5 bases and J lost 8, with 14 bases in between. Original methodology: Counts of nucleated cells, estimated from reference gene primer amplification, were obtained. This table comes from immunoSEQ multiplex PCR, and its TCRdb copy is limited to in-frame clones, with some not included. V and J calls plus clone size are reproduced from that table; the DNA served to infer D and trimming. The sample has 40,000 to 55,000 clones, roughly 82% seen once; the top ten hold about an eighth.

The sample taken for sequencing was peripheral blood. The rearrangement uses TRBV19 and TRBJ2-3; D is unresolved. The TCR originated in a human donor in a cohort sampled during active COVID-19. The CDR3 DNA reads as TGTGCCAGTAGTGAAAACTCTCGAGCTACGCAGTATTTT. Translation gives CASSENSRATQYF.